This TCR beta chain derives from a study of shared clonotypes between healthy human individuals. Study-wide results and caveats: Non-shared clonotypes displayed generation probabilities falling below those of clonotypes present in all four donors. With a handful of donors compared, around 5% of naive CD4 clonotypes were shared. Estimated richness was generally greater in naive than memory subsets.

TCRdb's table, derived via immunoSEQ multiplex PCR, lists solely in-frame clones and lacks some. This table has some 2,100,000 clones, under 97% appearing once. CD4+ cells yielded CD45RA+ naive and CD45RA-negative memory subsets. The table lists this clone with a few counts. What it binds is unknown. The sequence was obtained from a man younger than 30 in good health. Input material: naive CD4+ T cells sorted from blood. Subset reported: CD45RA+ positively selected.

The CDR3 DNA follows: TGCGCCAGCAGCCAGGGGACAGAAGGGCGGGTTGGTAATAGTGGGGAGACCCAGTACTTC. Translating gives CASSQGTEGRVGNSGETQYF. The V gene is TRBV4-1, the J gene TRBJ2-5; 7 nucleotides line up with TRBD1. Germline V gives CDR1 MGHRA, CDR2 YSYEKL. V was pared by 3 bases and J by 5 bases, with 24 bases of the junction left unmatched. This CDR3 contains 20 residues.